One sample yielded the 2 T cell receptor beta chains listed below, sequenced in a study of blood T cell repertoires in COVID-19. Produced via immunoSEQ multiplex PCR; TCRdb's table is partial and in-frame only. This sample has approximately 56,000 clones, with about nine tenths found just once. Sequenced: peripheral blood. These receptors came from an elderly man with active or convalescent COVID-19.

J is TRBJ2-7 and V is TRBV9, with 7 bases identical to TRBD2. The CDR3 covers 15 residues. Trimming took 1 base from V and 0 from J; bases not matched to a gene: 4. CDR1 is SGDLS and CDR2 is YYNGEE in the germline V gene. This CDR3 is CASSVRAGFSYEQYF. The CDR3 DNA is TGTGCCAGCAGCGTAAGAGCGGGGTTCTCCTACGAGCAGTACTTC.

The chain has TRBV6-6 and TRBJ1-5; TRBD1 aligns across 10 bases. CDR1 and CDR2 from the germline V gene are MNHNY and SVGAGI (reference sequence). The length of the CDR3 is 17 residues. With V trimmed by 5 bases and J by 4 bases, 11 bases remained unmatched. The CDR3 sequence: CASSLTLGQGGNQPQHF. The CDR3, as DNA: TGTGCCAGCAGTCTTACTCTAGGACAGGGGGGAAATCAGCCCCAGCATTTT.